Each of the 20 T cell receptor beta chains below was sequenced from the same sample in a study of tumor-infiltrating lymphocytes in oesophageal squamous cell carcinoma listed by TCRdb under 2016. Library creation used PCR. TCRdb records Illumina HiSeq 2000 as the sequencer. TCRdb applied fastp at Q25 and MiXCR to the public reads, then kept only in-frame beta chains. Rows with one shared CDR3 protein collapse into an entry with the most common genes and DNA. This sample holds about 12,000 distinct CDR3 sequences; about 52% were observed only once. The biggest ten clones account for around a third of the sample. The sequenced sample consisted of esophageal tumor tissue. The receptor source for this set is a female donor with esophageal squamous cell carcinoma.

The rearrangement links TRBV19 to TRBJ2-7; the match to TRBD2 covers 9 bases. Trimming cost V 3 bases and J 7 bases; bases outside gene matches: 16. Germline CDR1 and CDR2: LNHDA and SQIVND (reference sequence). The CDR3 is 17 residues long. The CDR3: CASSMGARALAGYEQYF. CDR3 coding DNA: TGTGCCAGTAGTATGGGTGCCCGGGCTCTAGCGGGATATGAGCAGTACTTC.

The chain has TRBV12-3 or TRBV12-4 and TRBJ2-7, with 9 bases aligning to TRBD1. V was pared by 5 bases and J by 6 bases, with 17 bases of the junction left unmatched. The CDR3 consists of 17 residues. CDR3 coding DNA: TGTGCCAGCAGTCTTACCTACGGGACAGGGTTTCCTACCGAGCAGTACTTC. Translated: CASSLTYGTGFPTEQYF.

The rearrangement joins TRBV7-2 to TRBJ2-5, with TRBD2 matching over 9 bases. CDR3 size: 15 residues. The germline V gene encodes CDR1 SGHTA and CDR2 FQGNSA. V trimming: 3 bases; J trimming: 5 bases; junction bases outside the gene matches: 7. The CDR3 nucleotides read TGTGCCAGCAGCTTGGATAGCGGGAGTGCTGAGACCCAGTACTTC. Protein product: CASSLDSGSAETQYF.

This chain uses TRBV18 with TRBJ1-2, with 7 bases lining up with TRBD1. This CDR3 contains 14 residues. The J segment lost 1 base and the V segment lost 2 bases, leaving 1 base of the junction unmatched. Germline V CDR1 and CDR2: KGHSH, LQKENI. This CDR3 is CASSPAGGNYGYTF. In DNA form, the CDR3 reads TGTGCCAGCTCACCAGCAGGGGGTAACTATGGCTACACCTTC. The entire variable domain, with the rest obtained from reference TRBV18 and TRBJ1-2, is as follows: NAGVMQNPRHLVRRRGQEARLRCSPMKGHSHVYWYRQLPEEGLKFMVYLQKENIIDESGMPKERFSAEFPKEGPSILRIQQVVRGDSAAYFCASSPAGGNYGYTFGSGTRLTVV.

As regards this clonotype: Without the conserved terminal phenylalanine or tryptophan, this CDR3 likely stems from a read error. No DNA is shown, since the ends of the CDR3 on it are uncertain; the CDR3 is the one TCRdb lists. The V call is TRBV19, the J call TRBJ2-5; no DNA check was done on the table's D call, TRBD1. Germline assignment: CDR1 LNHDA and CDR2 SQIVND (reference sequence). Both ends counted, the CDR3 spans 13 residues. The CDR3 here is CASSPLDPTAAGR.

This clonotype has at least ten counts. The rearrangement links TRBV5-4 to TRBJ1-2; D is ambiguous. Trimming took off 4 bases at V and 4 bases at J, with 11 bases between the two ends. This CDR3 spans 13 amino acids. Germline CDR1 is SGHNT and CDR2 is YYREEE (reference sequence). CDR3 residues: CASSRADGYGYTF. CDR3 in DNA: TGTGCCAGCAGCAGGGCGGATGGCTATGGCTACACCTTC.

Concerning this clonotype itself: This CDR3 is missing its conserved last phenylalanine or tryptophan, likely due to a read error. The DNA is left out, because the CDR3 cannot be placed on it with certainty; the CDR3 is given as TCRdb lists it. The chain couples TRBV7-2 to TRBJ2-6; no check of the table's D call, TRBD1, against the DNA was made. The germline V gene has CDR1 SGHTA and CDR2 FQGNSA. Including both end residues, the CDR3 is 14 amino acids long. CDR3 amino acids: CASSLGGTGDNFGA.

This clonotype has ten or more counts. The chain combines TRBV7-2 with TRBJ2-1, with D uncertain. This CDR3 has 12 residues. The V gene lost 1 base and the J gene lost 12 bases, with 10 bases spanning the gap. CDR1 is SGHTA and CDR2 is FQGNSA in the germline V gene. The CDR3: CASSLGGMGQFF. The CDR3 coding sequence is TGTGCCAGCAGCTTAGGAGGTATGGGGCAGTTCTTC. The entire variable domain, with the rest obtained from reference TRBV7-2 and TRBJ2-1, is as follows: GAGVSQSPSNKVTEKGKDVELRCDPISGHTALYWYRQSLGQGLEFLIYFQGNSAPDKSGLPSDRFSAERTGGSVSTLTIQRTQQEDSAVYLCASSLGGMGQFFGPGTRLTVL.

This clonotype was seen repeatedly, ten times or more. The V gene is TRBV12-3 or TRBV12-4, the J gene TRBJ2-5, with D possibly matching TRBD2 (6 bases). The V and J ends lost 4 bases and 11 bases respectively, with 14 bases between them. The CDR3 sequence is 12 residues long. The chain's CDR3 is CASSSRSGPQYF. The CDR3, as DNA: TGTGCCAGCAGTTCTCGGAGCGGGCCGCAGTACTTC.

In this sample, this clonotype turned up a few times. A much larger clone sits a single nucleotide away, making a read error possible. The chain joins TRBV18 to TRBJ2-1; D is uncertain. The J call is uncertain, as TRBJ2-7 better fits the DNA end. The germline V gene encodes CDR1 KGHSH and CDR2 LQKENI. CDR3 length: 15 amino acids. CDR3 in amino acids: CASSPTDQLYNEQYF. The CDR3, as DNA: TGTGCCAGCTCACCGACGGACCAACTATACAATGAGCAGTACTTC.

This clonotype was seen more than once but under ten times. The chain joins TRBV4-3 to TRBJ2-7, with 7 bases lining up with TRBD2. CDR1 is LGHNA, CDR2 YSLEER, per germline. The CDR3 is 14 amino acids. After removal of 4 bases from V and 5 bases from J, the junction contained 8 bases not matched to a gene. CDR3 in amino acids: CASSPLRLAHEQYF. The CDR3 DNA reads as TGCGCCAGCAGCCCCCTTCGACTAGCCCACGAGCAGTACTTC.

The CDR3 here is CASSPQGASNYGYTF. The DNA of the CDR3 is TGTGCCAGCAGCCCGCAGGGGGCGAGTAACTATGGCTACACCTTC. The V call is TRBV7-2, the J call TRBJ1-2, with TRBD1 identical over 8 bases. With V trimmed by 5 bases and J by 1 base, 6 bases remained unmatched. The CDR3 extends over 15 amino acids. Germline V gene data show CDR1 as SGHTA and CDR2 as FQGNSA.

By its share, this clonotype is medium-sized. Possible read error: a much larger clone is one base away. The J gene is TRBJ2-5, the V gene TRBV7-2, with D perhaps matching TRBD2 (6 bases). There are 14 residues in the CDR3. The germline CDR1 and CDR2 sequences are SGHTA and FQGNSA. V was trimmed by 5 bases and J by 11 bases, leaving 21 bases between them. DNA for the CDR3: TGTGCCAGCAGCATTGGACTACATAACAATGAGCAGTACTTC. It is translated as CASSIGLHNNEQYF.

This clonotype was recorded at least ten times. V and J are TRBV5-1 and TRBJ2-1, with 10 bases fitting TRBD2. From germline, CDR1 is SGHRS and CDR2 YFSETQ. V lost 0 bases, J lost 7 bases, and 4 bases stayed unmatched. The CDR3 is 15 amino acids. CDR3 sequence (DNA): TGCGCCAGCAGCTTGGAGGGACTAGCGAAGAATGAGCAGTTCTTC. This gives the protein CASSLEGLAKNEQFF.

This clonotype has only a few counts. CDR3 sequence: CASSRGSGQSADTQYF. The CDR3 nucleotides are TGTGCCAGCAGCAGAGGATCGGGACAGTCTGCAGATACGCAGTATTTT. The rearrangement links TRBV7-6 to TRBJ2-3; 7 nucleotides align to TRBD1. Germline loops: CDR1 SGHVS, CDR2 FNYEAQ. CDR3 length: 16 amino acids. Trimming at V came to 5 bases and at J to 4 bases, leaving 12 bases not matched to a gene.

This clonotype appeared a few times. V gene TRBV7-8 combines with J gene TRBJ2-7; 8 bases agree with TRBD1. The assigned J gene may be wrong: the sequence end matches TRBJ2-1 better. From germline, CDR1 is SGHVS and CDR2 FQNEAQ. The CDR3 length is 15 residues. CDR3 loop: CASHESGGAYNEQFF. The DNA for the CDR3 is TGTGCCAGTCATGAATCAGGGGGCGCCTACAATGAGCAGTTCTTC.

Details on this clonotype: A read error may be the cause here, since a much bigger clone is one base away. The chain links TRBV10-2 to TRBJ1-1, with D perhaps matching TRBD1 (5 bases). V shed 8 bases and J shed 5 bases, with 18 bases lying between them. This CDR3 region has 14 residues. CDR1 and CDR2 (germline): WSHSY, SAAADI. This CDR3 is CASSRGRGMTEAFF. CDR3 DNA: TGCGCCAGCTCCCGGGGCCGGGGGATGACTGAAGCTTTCTTT.

Concerning this clonotype itself: This is likely a read error, given that the CDR3 carries no conserved phenylalanine or tryptophan at its end. The limits of the CDR3 on the DNA are not certain, so only TCRdb's listed CDR3 is given. The chain has TRBV5-1 and TRBJ2-7; the D segment call TRBD1 is taken from the table without a DNA check. Ends included, the CDR3 has 16 residues. From germline, CDR1 is SGHRS and CDR2 YFSETQ. The CDR3 protein is CASREDRGGYGYTFGS.

The chain carries TRBV7-8 and TRBJ2-5; TRBD1 matches 7 bases. The DNA end is more similar to TRBJ1-2, so the J call may be wrong. Germline V lookup: CDR1 SGHVS, CDR2 FQNEAQ. The CDR3 contains 16 residues. CDR3 nucleotides: TGTGCCAGCAGCTTAGTACCGGCGACAGGGCCCTATGGCTACACCTTC. It encodes CASSLVPATGPYGYTF.

CDR3 region: CASSLGSGLKNIQYF. DNA of the CDR3: TGTGCCAGCAGCTTAGGGTCAGGCCTCAAAAACATTCAGTACTTC. This chain links TRBV7-4 with TRBJ2-4; no clear D. With 1 base removed from V and 3 bases from J, the gap between germline ends came to 10 bases. CDR3 size: 15 residues. Per the germline V gene, CDR1 is SGHVT and CDR2 is SQSDAQ. The variable domain in full, with the rest retrieved from reference TRBV7-4 and TRBJ2-4, is GAGVSQSPRYKVAKRGRDVALRCDSISGHVTLYWYRQTLGQGSEVLTYSQSDAQRDKSGRPSGRFSAERPERSVSTLKIQRTEQGDSAVYLCASSLGSGLKNIQYFGAGTRLSVL.